This TCR beta chain stems from a study of blood T cells in healthy people across ages. Trimming cost V 5 bases and J 7 bases; bases outside gene matches: 9. The CDR3 extends over 15 amino acids. CDR1 SEHNR and CDR2 FQNEAQ come from the germline V gene (reference sequence). A second PCR of about 6 to 11 cycles used a sample-barcoded 5' primer and a J-beta primer mix. TCRdb fed the 5' RACE reads into MiXCR, producing one record per CDR3 protein. The sample consists of about 290,000 distinct CDR3 sequences, 27% of them appearing once. Overall study results and limits: With naive T cell percentage, TCR beta diversity showed a strong correlation.

In the case of this clonotype: The antigen remains undetermined.

The TCR originated in a woman in her seventies in good health. Material for sequencing was blood. The chain combines TRBV7-9 with TRBJ2-4, with 9 nucleotides matching TRBD1. CDR3 in DNA: TGTGCCAGCAGCAGACTCCGGGACAGGGATAACATTCAGTACTTC. This sequence encodes CASSRLRDRDNIQYF.